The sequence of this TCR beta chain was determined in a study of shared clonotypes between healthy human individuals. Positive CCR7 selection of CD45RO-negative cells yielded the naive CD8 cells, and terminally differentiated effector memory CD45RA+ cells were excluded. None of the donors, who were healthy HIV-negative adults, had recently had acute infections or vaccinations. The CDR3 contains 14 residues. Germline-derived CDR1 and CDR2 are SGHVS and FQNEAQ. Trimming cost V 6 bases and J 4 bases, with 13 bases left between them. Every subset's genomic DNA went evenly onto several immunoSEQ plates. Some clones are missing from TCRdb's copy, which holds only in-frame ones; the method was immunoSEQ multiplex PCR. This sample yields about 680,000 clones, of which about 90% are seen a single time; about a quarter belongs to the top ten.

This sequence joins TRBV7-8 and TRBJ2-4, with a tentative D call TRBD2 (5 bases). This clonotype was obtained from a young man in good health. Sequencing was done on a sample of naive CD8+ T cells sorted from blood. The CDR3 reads CASSLPREKNIQYF. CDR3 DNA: TGTGCCAGCAGTCTACCTCGGGAAAAAAACATTCAGTACTTC.